This T cell receptor beta chain derives from a study of cytomegalovirus exposure and HLA in healthy donors. Study-wide context: Of the donors genotyped, about 390 in all, 75% to 85% fell in the Caucasian-associated ancestry cluster.

When sampled, the donors appeared nominally healthy, though they likely had unrecorded immune exposures. Germline CDR1 LNHDA, CDR2 SQIVND (reference sequence). This CDR3 region has 12 residues. V was cut by 4 bases and J by 2 bases, with 2 bases left in between. PCR used 60 Vbeta primers and 13 Jbeta primers. Sequencing was performed with immunoSEQ multiplex PCR; in TCRdb, only in-frame clones are kept and a portion is missing. The table includes 100,000 to 150,000 clones, roughly 72% detected once. The source is a woman aged 45-65 years in good health and CMV-seronegative. The chain employs TRBV19 and TRBJ2-2; no reliable D call. Sequenced input: PBMCs. The CDR3: CASSTNTGELFF. The CDR3 DNA reads as TGTGCCAGTAGTACTAACACCGGGGAGCTGTTTTTT.